The T cell receptor beta chain described here comes from a study of blood T cells in healthy people across ages. Together with a sample-barcoded 5' primer, a J-beta primer mix was included in a second PCR lasting roughly 6 to 12 cycles. Each TCR beta cDNA got a 12-nucleotide random molecular identifier. One entry per CDR3 protein, called by TCRdb with MiXCR from the 5' RACE reads. This table holds more than 900,000 distinct CDR3 sequences, 25% found once. Unmatched junction bases numbered 0, after V lost 1 base and J lost 6 bases. Germline lookup yields CDR1 MGHRA and CDR2 YSYEKL. This CDR3 is built from 14 residues. Findings of the study overall: Estimated diversity that came from one million T cells was considered an underestimate.

About this clonotype: Its antigen is currently unknown.

These sequences were also reported in another study, on T cells of mothers and their children. That paper adds: The people who donated were three healthy Caucasian mothers and their six children. In both related and unrelated pairs, TCR recombination output is shaped similarly by thymic selection.

The chain uses TRBV4-1 and TRBJ1-4; TRBD1 matches at 9 bases. This TCR came from a girl aged 2 to 9 in good health. The material sequenced was blood. CDR3 sequence: CASSQGTGDEKLFF. Here the CDR3 DNA reads TGCGCCAGCAGCCAAGGGACAGGGGATGAAAAACTGTTTTTT.